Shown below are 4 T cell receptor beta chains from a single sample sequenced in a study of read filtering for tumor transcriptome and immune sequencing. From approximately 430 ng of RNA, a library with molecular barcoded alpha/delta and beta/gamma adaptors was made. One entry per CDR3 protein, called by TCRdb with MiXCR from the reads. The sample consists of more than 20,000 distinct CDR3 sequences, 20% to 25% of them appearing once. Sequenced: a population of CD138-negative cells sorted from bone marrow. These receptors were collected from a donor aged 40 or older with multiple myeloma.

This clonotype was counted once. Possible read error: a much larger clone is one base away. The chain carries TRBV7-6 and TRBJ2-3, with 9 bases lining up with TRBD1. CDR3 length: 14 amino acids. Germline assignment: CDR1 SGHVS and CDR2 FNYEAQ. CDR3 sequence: CASSLTGGADTQYF. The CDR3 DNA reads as TGTGCTAGCAGCTTAACAGGGGGCGCGGATACGCAGTATTTT.

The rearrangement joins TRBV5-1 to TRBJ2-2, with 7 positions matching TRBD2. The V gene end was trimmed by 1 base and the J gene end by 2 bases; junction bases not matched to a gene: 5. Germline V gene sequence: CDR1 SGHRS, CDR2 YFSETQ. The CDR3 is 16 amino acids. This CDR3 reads CASSLTGTTNTGELFF. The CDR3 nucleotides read TGCGCCAGCAGCTTGACCGGGACTACCAACACCGGGGAGCTGTTTTTT.

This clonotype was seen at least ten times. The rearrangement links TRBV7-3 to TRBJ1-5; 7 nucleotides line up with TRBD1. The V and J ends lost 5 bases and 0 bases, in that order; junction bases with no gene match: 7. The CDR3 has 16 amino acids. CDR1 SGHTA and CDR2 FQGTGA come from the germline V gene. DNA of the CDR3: TGTGCCAGCAGCGAAGAAGGGACAGATAGCAATCAGCCCCAGCATTTT. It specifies CASSEEGTDSNQPQHF.

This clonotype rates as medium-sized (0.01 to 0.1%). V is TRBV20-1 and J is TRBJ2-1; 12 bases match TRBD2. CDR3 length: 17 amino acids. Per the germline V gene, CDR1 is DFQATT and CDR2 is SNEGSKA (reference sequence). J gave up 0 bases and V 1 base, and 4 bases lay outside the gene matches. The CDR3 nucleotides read TGCAGTGCTAGAGGGACTAGCGGGACCAGCTCCTACAATGAGCAGTTCTTC. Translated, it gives CSARGTSGTSSYNEQFF.